This TCR beta chain came from a study of liver allograft versus peripheral blood T cells. Study at large: The authors compared T cell receptor repertoires in transplanted livers with those in the peripheral blood of recipients.

Findings and limits, study-wide: Reportedly, liver allograft T cell receptor repertoires differed from peripheral blood ones.

With 0 bases removed from V and 5 bases from J, the gap between germline ends came to 11 bases. Looked up from germline, CDR1 is MNHEY and CDR2 is SMNVEV (reference sequence). The CDR3 has 15 amino acids. This clonotype is termed medium-sized (0.01 to 0.1%). Its antigen is not known. TCRdb re-called the reads through MiXCR, storing one row per CDR3 protein. This table has fewer than 1,500 distinct CDR3 sequences, 16% appearing once. The sequence was obtained from a human patient who had a liver transplant. Some T cells may be the graft donor's. The chain uses TRBV27 and TRBJ1-5; D is undetermined. CDR3 sequence reads: CASSLSNTRHQPQHF. The CDR3 DNA reads TGTGCCAGCAGTTTATCTAATACTAGACATCAGCCCCAGCATTTT.